This T cell receptor (beta chain) is drawn from a study of CXCR3-negative and CXCR3-positive naive CD8 T cells. The CDR3 runs to 18 residues. CDR1 KGHSH and CDR2 LQKENI come from the germline V gene. The authors made the TRB cDNA libraries by 5' RACE using UMI labels. One entry per CDR3 protein, without DNA, is what TCRdb gives after re-calling the 5' RACE reads. This sample's table has about 5,800 distinct CDR3 sequences. This TCR came from a human donor in good health. Some clones in this sample may be carry-over from other donors' samples. The J gene is TRBJ1-5, the V gene TRBV18; TCRdb names TRBD1, which stays unverified in the absence of DNA. Source material: naive CXCR3- CD8+ T cells from blood. The subset is: CD45RO-CCR7+CD27+CD95- naive CD8+ T cells lacking CXCR3 (TNR3-). CDR3: CASSLDRRTEYSNQPQHF.